A few counts support the clone carrying this TCR beta chain. It was with a sample-barcoded 5' primer and a J-beta primer mix that a second PCR of about 7 to 12 cycles was run. Each CDR3 protein gets one entry after TCRdb re-called the 5' RACE reads with MiXCR. This sample yields about 620,000 distinct CDR3 sequences, of which over 20% are seen a single time; roughly 3.6% belongs to the top ten. There are 14 residues in the CDR3. Germline CDR1 and CDR2: MNHNS and SASEGT. V lost 2 bases, J lost 6 bases, and 4 bases stayed unmatched. This sample is drawn from a study of blood T cells in healthy people across ages.

Material: blood. This chain uses TRBV6-1 with TRBJ2-4; 7 positions agree with TRBD1. The TCR was taken from a man in his 70s in good health. CDR3 protein: CASSEYRGRNIQYF. In nucleotides, the CDR3 is TGTGCCAGCAGTGAATACAGGGGTAGAAACATTCAGTACTTC.